This TCR beta chain appears in the sequencing data of a study of OX40 agonist ivuxolimab in advanced cancers. The repertoire was sequenced with immunoSEQ multiplex PCR; TCRdb's copy has only in-frame clones and lacks some. Among about 73,000 clones, 75% to 95% were seen once, and the ten largest hold about 0.51%. Germline CDR1 and CDR2: MNHEY and SVGAGI. CDR3 length equals 14 residues. Concerning this clone: Compared with germline, one end of the junction differs, possibly owing to a read error.

Sample: CD4+ or CD8+ T cells sorted from blood, taken in a trial of the OX40 agonist ivuxolimab. The receptor was isolated from an adult with an advanced solid tumor such as melanoma, head and neck, liver or kidney cancer. The rearrangement joins TRBV6-5 to TRBJ1-5; weak D call: TRBD1 (6 bases). The CDR3 loop is CASSADRLNRPQHF. The CDR3 DNA sequence: TGTGCCAGCAGTGCCGACAGGTTGAATCGGCCCCAGCATTTT.